The clone carrying this T cell receptor beta chain has just a few counts. This CDR3 has 18 residues. Trimming pared 0 bases from V and 7 bases from J, leaving 19 bases between. Germline assignment: CDR1 LGHDT and CDR2 YNNKEL (reference sequence). This sample is part of a study of blood T cell repertoires in COVID-19. The overall study: COVID-19 samples, acute and convalescent, were from the United States, Italy and Spain. PBMCs, B-cell-depleted T cells, or T cells provided the cDNA or gDNA that made up the material.

As processed by the authors: Nucleated cell counts were estimated from reference gene primer amplification. The assay was immunoSEQ multiplex PCR, and TCRdb's table has in-frame clones only and misses some. V, J and clone size were drawn from that table, and D and trimming were deduced from the DNA. The sample consists of approximately 260,000 clones, approximately 80% of them appearing once. The TCR was taken from an elderly woman with acute or convalescent COVID-19. The chain carries TRBV3-1 (or the pseudogene TRBV3-2) and TRBJ1-6; the D gene is possibly TRBD1 (6 bases). The material sequenced was peripheral blood. The CDR3 region has the DNA TGTGCCAGCAGCCAAGATACTGGGGGCTTGAGGGGAAATTCACCCCTCCACTTT. Its translation is CASSQDTGGLRGNSPLHF.